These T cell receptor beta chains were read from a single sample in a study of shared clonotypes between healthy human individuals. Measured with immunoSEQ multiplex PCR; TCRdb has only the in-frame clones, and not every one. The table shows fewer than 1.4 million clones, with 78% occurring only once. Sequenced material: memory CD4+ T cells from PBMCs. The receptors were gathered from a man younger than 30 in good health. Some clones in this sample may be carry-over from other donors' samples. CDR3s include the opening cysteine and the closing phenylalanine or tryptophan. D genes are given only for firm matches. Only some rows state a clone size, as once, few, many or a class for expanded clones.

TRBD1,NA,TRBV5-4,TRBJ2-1,CASSSGTGIYNEQFF,TGTGCCAGCAGCTCCGGGACAGGGATCTACAATGAGCAGTTCTTC
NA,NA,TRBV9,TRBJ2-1,CASSRRFEVGNEQFF,TGTGCCAGCAGCCGTCGCTTTGAGGTAGGCAATGAGCAGTTCTTC
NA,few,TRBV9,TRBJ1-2,CASSVTDSIGYTF,TGTGCCAGCAGCGTAACCGACAGTATCGGCTACACCTTC
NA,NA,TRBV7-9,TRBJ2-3,CASSLAASTDTQYF,TGTGCCAGCAGCTTAGCGGCTAGCACAGATACGCAGTATTTT
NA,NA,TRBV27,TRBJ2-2,CASSLRGRSGTGELFF,TGTGCCAGCAGTTTAAGGGGGAGGTCGGGCACCGGGGAGCTGTTTTTT
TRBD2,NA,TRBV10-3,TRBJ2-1,CAISESRNLGGDEQFF,TGTGCCATCAGTGAGTCCCGGAACCTCGGGGGGGATGAGCAGTTCTTC
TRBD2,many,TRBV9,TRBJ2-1,CASSPLAGGPNEQFF,TGTGCCAGCAGCCCCCTAGCGGGAGGGCCCAATGAGCAGTTCTTC
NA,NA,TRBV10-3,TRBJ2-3,CAISSSPDTDTQYF,TGTGCCATCAGTTCATCCCCGGACACAGATACGCAGTATTTT
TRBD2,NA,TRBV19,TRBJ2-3,CASSLAGITDTQYF,TGTGCCAGCTCACTAGCGGGTATCACAGATACGCAGTATTTT
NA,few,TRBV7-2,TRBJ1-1,CASSLMMNTEAFF,TGTGCCAGCAGCTTAATGATGAACACTGAAGCTTTCTTT